This record concerns one T cell receptor (beta chain) sequence. As yet, its antigen is unknown. Within the sample, other DNA sequences also encode this same CDR3. The method was immunoSEQ multiplex PCR; TCRdb's version includes in-frame clones alone and lacks a portion of them. The repertoire has tens of thousands of clones, roughly 79% of them found once; the top ten carry around 15%. The record originates from a study of T cells in tumors after PD-1 blockade. The wider study: A subset received ongoing vismodegib 150 mg daily alongside anti-PD-1 therapy.

Germline V lookup: CDR1 SGHRS, CDR2 YFSETQ. V dropped 4 bases and J dropped 2 bases, with 12 bases sitting between them. The CDR3 totals 14 residues. Study results and caveats: Blood contained approximately 43% of the tumor's TCR clonotypes.

This rearrangement joins TRBV5-1 to TRBJ1-1; D perhaps matches TRBD1 (6 bases). The TCR was taken from a human donor with basal cell carcinoma. The sample in question was PBMCs, obtained before anti-PD-1 treatment. The DNA of the CDR3 is TGCGCCAGCAGCCTACAGGGTGGAAACACTGAAGCTTTCTTT. It encodes CASSLQGGNTEAFF.